Listed below are T cell receptor beta chains from one sample, sequenced in a study of shared clonotypes between healthy human individuals. Generated by immunoSEQ multiplex PCR, the TCRdb table keeps only in-frame clones and is missing some. There are about 770,000 clones in the sample; about two thirds occur only once, and approximately 1.8% lies in the top ten. Sequencing was performed on memory CD4+ T cells sorted from blood. These receptors came from a woman in her 30s in good health. Both conserved end residues are part of each CDR3. The D gene is left open where the match is weak. The size of a clone is reported for some rows only, either as once, few or many, or as a class for expanded clones.

J gene	V gene	D gene	clone size	CDR3 protein	CDR3 DNA
TRBJ1-2	TRBV7-2	-	-	CASSPSKEGHYGYTF	TGTGCCAGCAGCCCCAGTAAAGAGGGGCATTATGGCTACACCTTC
TRBJ2-7	TRBV5-1	-	-	CASSIGRTYEQYF	TGCGCCAGCAGCATAGGACGGACCTACGAGCAGTACTTC
TRBJ2-1	TRBV28	TRBD2	-	CASSFAGGRYNEQFF	TGTGCCAGCAGTTTCGCGGGAGGGCGATACAATGAGCAGTTCTTC
TRBJ1-5	TRBV30	TRBD1	-	CAWSANHRQGNNQPQHF	TGTGCCTGGAGTGCTAATCACCGACAGGGGAACAATCAGCCCCAGCATTTT
TRBJ1-5	TRBV4-1	-	-	CASSGTWGNQPQHF	TGCGCCAGCAGCGGTACGTGGGGCAATCAGCCCCAGCATTTT
TRBJ2-1	TRBV28	TRBD1	-	CASRGPGQGAHEQFF	TGTGCCAGCAGGGGCCCGGGACAGGGGGCCCATGAGCAGTTCTTC
TRBJ2-1	TRBV28	-	-	CASSPGSSYNEQFF	TGTGCCAGCAGTCCGGGGAGCTCCTACAATGAGCAGTTCTTC
TRBJ1-5	TRBV19	-	few	CASSRGGGTQPQHF	TGTGCCAGTAGTAGAGGGGGAGGGACCCAGCCCCAGCATTTT
TRBJ1-5	TRBV6-6	-	-	CASRRAAGNQPQHF	TGTGCCAGCAGACGGGCTGCGGGCAATCAGCCCCAGCATTTT
TRBJ2-7	TRBV27	TRBD1	-	CASSLRDRRSYEQYF	TGTGCCAGCAGTTTAAGGGACAGGCGCTCCTACGAGCAGTACTTC
TRBJ1-1	TRBV2	TRBD1	-	CASRTQGGVEAFF	TGTGCCAGCAGAACTCAGGGGGGAGTAGAAGCTTTCTTT
TRBJ2-6	TRBV15	-	-	CATSRDWGSGANVLTF	TGTGCCACCAGCAGAGATTGGGGCTCTGGGGCCAACGTCCTGACTTTC
TRBJ2-5	TRBV27	TRBD2	-	CASSLSLGRVKETQYF	TGTGCCAGCAGTTTATCCCTCGGGAGGGTTAAAGAGACCCAGTACTTC
TRBJ2-7	TRBV11-2	TRBD2	-	CASRPTSGSYEQYF	TGTGCCAGCAGGCCGACTAGCGGGTCCTACGAGCAGTACTTC
TRBJ2-6	TRBV21-1	-	once	CASTDTSGANVLTF	TGTGCCAGCACCGATACCTCTGGGGCCAACGTCCTGACTTTC
TRBJ2-2	TRBV2	-	few	CASSSLSGELFF	TGTGCCAGCAGTTCGTTGAGCGGGGAGCTGTTTTTT
TRBJ2-7	TRBV5-1	TRBD1	-	CASSLGTGGYEQYF	TGCGCCAGCAGCTTGGGGACAGGGGGCTACGAGCAGTACTTC
TRBJ1-1	TRBV5-4	-	-	CASSLGQLKETFF	TGTGCCAGCAGCTTGGGACAGCTGAAGGAGACTTTCTTT
TRBJ2-2	TRBV18	-	-	CASSPDSGNTGELFF	TGTGCCAGCTCACCGGATAGCGGAAACACCGGGGAGCTGTTTTTT
TRBJ2-2	TRBV9	TRBD2	-	CASSVEGTTVFGELFF	TGTGCCAGCAGCGTAGAAGGGACTACGGTGTTCGGGGAGCTGTTTTTT
TRBJ2-7	TRBV6-5	-	-	CASSYTGDEQYF	TGTGCCAGCAGTTACACTGGAGACGAGCAGTACTTC
TRBJ1-2	TRBV5-6	TRBD1	-	CASSLGWDRTYGYTF	TGTGCCAGCAGCTTGGGTTGGGACAGGACTTATGGCTACACCTTC
TRBJ1-2	TRBV4-2	TRBD1	few	CASSPLTGNNGYTF	TGTGCCAGCAGCCCCCTGACAGGGAACAATGGCTACACCTTC
TRBJ2-3	TRBV6-1	-	-	CASRQLEGPTQYF	TGTGCCAGCAGACAATTAGAGGGGCCTACGCAGTATTTT
TRBJ2-1	TRBV5-1	-	medium-sized	CASSPLTEAGEQFF	TGCGCCAGCAGCCCCTTAACGGAGGCGGGTGAGCAGTTCTTC
TRBJ2-2	TRBV11-2	-	-	CASSLRPGTGELFF	TGTGCCAGCAGCCTACGTCCGGGAACCGGGGAGCTGTTTTTT
TRBJ1-5	TRBV29-1	-	few	CSVSEIPGGFNQPQHF	TGCAGCGTTTCCGAAATCCCGGGGGGATTTAATCAGCCCCAGCATTTT
TRBJ1-2	TRBV5-1	TRBD1	-	CASSYGTVYGYTF	TGCGCCAGCAGCTACGGGACAGTCTATGGCTACACCTTC
TRBJ1-4	TRBV11-2	-	-	CASSLEAGSTTEKLFF	TGTGCCAGCAGCTTAGAGGCCGGCTCAACTACTGAAAAACTGTTTTTT
TRBJ2-5	TRBV11-2	TRBD2	many	CASSLTLAGGVQETQYF	TGTGCCAGCAGCTTAACGTTAGCGGGAGGAGTCCAAGAGACCCAGTACTTC
TRBJ2-7	TRBV7-9	-	few	CASSLARVGGEQYF	TGTGCCAGCAGCTTAGCCAGGGTTGGAGGCGAGCAGTACTTC
TRBJ2-6	TRBV2	-	-	CAGHGSSGANVLTF	TGTGCCGGGCACGGGAGCTCTGGGGCCAACGTCCTGACTTTC
TRBJ1-5	TRBV5-5	-	-	CASSLEWGQPQHF	TGTGCCAGCAGCTTGGAGTGGGGTCAGCCCCAGCATTTT
TRBJ2-5	TRBV11-3	TRBD1	-	CASSRGTGEETQYF	TGTGCCAGCAGCCGAGGGACAGGGGAAGAGACCCAGTACTTC
TRBJ2-7	TRBV6-5	TRBD2	few	CASSTTSGSYEQYF	TGTGCCAGCAGTACGACTAGCGGGAGCTACGAGCAGTACTTC
TRBJ2-7	TRBV15	TRBD2	-	CATSRDLAGALYEQYF	TGTGCCACCAGCAGAGACTTGGCGGGAGCCCTCTACGAGCAGTACTTC
TRBJ1-5	TRBV6-6	TRBD1	-	CASSRDRESNQPQHF	TGTGCCAGCAGCCGAGACAGGGAAAGCAATCAGCCCCAGCATTTT